The source of this T cell receptor beta chain is a study of cytomegalovirus exposure and HLA in healthy donors. Overall study context: Around 81% of around 390 genotyped donors fell in the Caucasian-associated ancestry cluster.

The primer mix had 60 Vbeta and 13 Jbeta primers. TCRdb's table, derived via immunoSEQ multiplex PCR, lists solely in-frame clones and lacks some. The ten top clones account for around 5%, within a sample of just over 60,000 clones. V was clipped by 5 bases and J by 0 bases, with 14 bases between them. The CDR3 contains 16 residues. Germline V CDR1 and CDR2: LNHDA, SQIVND (reference sequence). The origin of this receptor is a man aged 25-40 years in good health and CMV-seropositive. The chain uses TRBV19 and TRBJ1-3, with D hard to call. The sample comprised PBMCs. The CDR3 DNA is TGTGCCAGTAGTTCCCTCGACACCGGCTCTGGAAACACCATATATTTT. Encoded protein: CASSSLDTGSGNTIYF.